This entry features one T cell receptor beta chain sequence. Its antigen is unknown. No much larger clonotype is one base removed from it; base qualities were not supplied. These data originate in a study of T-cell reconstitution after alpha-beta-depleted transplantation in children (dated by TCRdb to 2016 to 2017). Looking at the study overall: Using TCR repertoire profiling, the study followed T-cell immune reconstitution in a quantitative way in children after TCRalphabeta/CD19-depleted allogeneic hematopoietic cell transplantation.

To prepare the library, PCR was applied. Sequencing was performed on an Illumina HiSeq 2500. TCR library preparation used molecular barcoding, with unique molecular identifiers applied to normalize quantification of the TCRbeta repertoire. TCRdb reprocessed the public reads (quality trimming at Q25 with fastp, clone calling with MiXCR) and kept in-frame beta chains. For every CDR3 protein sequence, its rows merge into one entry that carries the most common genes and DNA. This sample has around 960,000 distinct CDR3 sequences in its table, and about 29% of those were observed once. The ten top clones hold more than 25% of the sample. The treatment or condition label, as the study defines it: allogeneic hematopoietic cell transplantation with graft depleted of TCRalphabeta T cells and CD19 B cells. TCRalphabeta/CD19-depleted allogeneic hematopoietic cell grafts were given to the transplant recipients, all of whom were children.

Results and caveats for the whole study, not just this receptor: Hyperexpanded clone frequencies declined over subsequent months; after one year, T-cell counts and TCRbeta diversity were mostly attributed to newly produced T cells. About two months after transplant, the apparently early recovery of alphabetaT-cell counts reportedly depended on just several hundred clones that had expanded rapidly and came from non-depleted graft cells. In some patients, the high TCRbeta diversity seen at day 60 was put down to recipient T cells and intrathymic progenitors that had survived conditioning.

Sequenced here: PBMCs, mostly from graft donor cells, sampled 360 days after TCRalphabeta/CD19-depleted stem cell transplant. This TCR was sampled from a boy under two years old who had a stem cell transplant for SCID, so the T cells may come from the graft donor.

The CDR3 sequence is CSADARGVLPPSSYNEQFF. The sequence in DNA is TGCAGTGCTGACGCGAGGGGGGTTCTCCCACCTAGCTCCTACAATGAGCAGTTCTTC. The rearrangement joined TRBV20-1 to TRBJ2-1; the D gene could be TRBD1 or TRBD2, each one agreeing over 6 bases. The CDR3, cysteine through phenylalanine, is 19 amino acids long. The retained sequence is limited to the CDR3, 57 bases, with the frame set at the first base. At the junction V is shortened by 5 bases and J by 0 bases, with 26 bases in between. CDR1 and CDR2 were assigned from the germline V gene (reference sequence) as DFQATT and SNEGSKA.